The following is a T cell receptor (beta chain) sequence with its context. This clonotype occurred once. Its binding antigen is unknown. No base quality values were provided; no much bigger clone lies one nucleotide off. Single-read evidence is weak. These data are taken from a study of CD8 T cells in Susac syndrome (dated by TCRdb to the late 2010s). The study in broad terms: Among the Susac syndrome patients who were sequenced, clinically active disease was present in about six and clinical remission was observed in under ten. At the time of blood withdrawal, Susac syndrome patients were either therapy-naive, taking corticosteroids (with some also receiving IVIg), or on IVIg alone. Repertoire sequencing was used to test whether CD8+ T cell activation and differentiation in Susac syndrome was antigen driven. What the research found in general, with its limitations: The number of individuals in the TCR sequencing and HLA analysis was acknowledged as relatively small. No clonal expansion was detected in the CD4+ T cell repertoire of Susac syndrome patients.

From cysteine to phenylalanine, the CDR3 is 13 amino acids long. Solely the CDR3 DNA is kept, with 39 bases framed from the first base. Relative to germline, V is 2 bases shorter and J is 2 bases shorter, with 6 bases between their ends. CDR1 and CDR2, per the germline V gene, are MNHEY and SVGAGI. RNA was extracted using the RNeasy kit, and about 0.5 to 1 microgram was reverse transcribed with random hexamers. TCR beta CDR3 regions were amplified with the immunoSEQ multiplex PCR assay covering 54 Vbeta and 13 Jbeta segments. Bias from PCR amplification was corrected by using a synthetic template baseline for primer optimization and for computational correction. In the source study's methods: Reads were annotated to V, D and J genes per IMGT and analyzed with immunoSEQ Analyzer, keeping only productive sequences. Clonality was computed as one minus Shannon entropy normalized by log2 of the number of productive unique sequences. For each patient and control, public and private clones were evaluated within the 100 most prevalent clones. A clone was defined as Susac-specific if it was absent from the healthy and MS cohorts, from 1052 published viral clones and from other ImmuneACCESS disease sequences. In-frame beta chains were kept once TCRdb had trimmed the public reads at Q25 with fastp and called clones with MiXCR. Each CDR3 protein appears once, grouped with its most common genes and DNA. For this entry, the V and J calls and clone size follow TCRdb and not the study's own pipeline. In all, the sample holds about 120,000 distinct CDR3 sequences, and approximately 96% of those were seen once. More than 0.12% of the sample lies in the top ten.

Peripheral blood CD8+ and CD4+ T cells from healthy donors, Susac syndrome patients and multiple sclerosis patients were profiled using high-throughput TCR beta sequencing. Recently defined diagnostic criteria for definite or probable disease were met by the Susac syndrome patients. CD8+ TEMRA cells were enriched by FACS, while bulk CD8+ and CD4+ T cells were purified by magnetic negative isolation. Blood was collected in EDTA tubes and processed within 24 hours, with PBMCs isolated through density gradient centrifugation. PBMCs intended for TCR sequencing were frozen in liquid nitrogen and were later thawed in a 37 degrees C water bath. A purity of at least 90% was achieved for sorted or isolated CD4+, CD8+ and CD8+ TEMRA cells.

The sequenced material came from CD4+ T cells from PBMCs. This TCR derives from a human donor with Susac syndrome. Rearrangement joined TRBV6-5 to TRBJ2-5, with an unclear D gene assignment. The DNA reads TGTGCCAGCAGTTACATGGCACAAGAGACCCAGTACTTC. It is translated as CASSYMAQETQYF.